This note documents a single T cell receptor (beta chain) sequence. This clonotype showed up many times. It has no known antigen specificity. Base qualities are not recorded, but no much larger clone differs from it by a single base. This specimen belongs to a study of CD8 T cells in ankylosing spondylitis (dated by TCRdb to the late 2010s). For the study in its entirety: T cell receptor beta repertoires were profiled in healthy donors and ankylosing spondylitis patients so that disease-linked TCR variants could be found. In total, the full study cohort was made up of 85 to 140 healthy donors and some 26 ankylosing spondylitis patients. Peripheral blood was sampled, and synovial fluid was also collected from ankylosing spondylitis patients. What the research found in general, with its limitations: Some motif variants were previously reported in synovial fluid and blood of reactive arthritis patients, suggesting common disease-initiation mechanisms. Significant enrichment of the disease-linked clones was reported in matched synovial fluid samples from ankylosing spondylitis patients. Blood from ankylosing spondylitis patients appeared to be characterized by a TCR beta motif made up of under ten highly homologous amino acid variants. The disease-linked clones had a CD8+ phenotype and were found at relatively low frequencies in peripheral blood.

According to the germline V gene, CDR1 reads SGDLS and CDR2 reads YYNGEE. The CDR3 runs 15 residues from the cysteine to the phenylalanine. The DNA shown is the 45-base CDR3, in frame from base 1. The V and J ends are trimmed by 3 bases and 3 bases, leaving 14 bases between them. Sequenced on an Illumina HiSeq 2500. Quantitative 5'-RACE with molecular barcodes was used to prepare TCR beta libraries. The authors' pipeline ran thus. To identify disease-linked TCR variants, a new computational method was used, one built on a probabilistic model of VDJ rearrangement. TCRdb passed the public sequencing reads through fastp at Q25 and MiXCR, retaining productive beta sequences. All rows with the same CDR3 protein become a single entry with the most common DNA and genes. The V and J calls follow TCRdb's processing rather than the paper's. The table for this sample lists 30,000 to 45,000 distinct CDR3 sequences; 2.5% to 3.5% of them were counted only once. The top ten constitute about 3% of the sample.

This TCR derives from a male donor with ankylosing spondylitis or in good health (not recorded which). The source material was blood, either unsorted or a sorted T cell fraction (not recorded which). This chain is built from TRBV9 and TRBJ2-3, with the D gene not confidently named. The DNA sequence is given as TGTGCCAGCAGCGCCGCCATAGGTGCGACAGATACGCAGTATTTT. This sequence encodes CASSAAIGATDTQYF. The variable domain in full, with residues beyond the CDR3 obtained from the reference TRBV9 and TRBJ2-3 genes, is DSGVTQTPKHLITATGQRVTLRCSPRSGDLSVYWYQQSLDQGLQFLIQYYNGEERAKGNILERFSAQQFPDLHSELNLSSLELGDSALYFCASSAAIGATDTQYFGPGTRLTVL.